Sequencing of this T cell receptor beta chain was carried out in a study of blood T cell repertoires in COVID-19. Only in-frame clones appear in the TCRdb table, and some are missing; sequencing was by immunoSEQ multiplex PCR. The data show some 260,000 clones, 88% seen once. CDR1 MNHEY and CDR2 SVGEGT come from the germline V gene. The CDR3 spans 14 residues. Trimming pared 5 bases from V and 4 bases from J, leaving 13 bases between. This receptor was taken from a woman in her 70s with COVID-19, enrolled during active disease. Input material: peripheral blood. V usage is TRBV6-2 or TRBV6-3 and J usage is TRBJ2-3; the D gene is possibly TRBD1 (6 bases). This CDR3 is CASSSGEGADTQYF. The CDR3 nucleotides are TGTGCCAGCAGTAGCGGAGAGGGGGCAGATACGCAGTATTTT.